Shown below are 27 T cell receptor beta chains from a single sample sequenced in a study of blood T cell repertoires in COVID-19. Profiled with immunoSEQ multiplex PCR; TCRdb holds only in-frame clones, not every one. The table records 300,000 to 500,000 clones, 70% to 90% of them present only once. The sequenced material came from PBMCs or T cells enriched from blood (not recorded which). Receptor source: a woman aged 25 to 39 with acute COVID-19.

The chain uses TRBV7-9 and TRBJ1-2; D might be TRBD1 (5 bases). Germline CDR1 is SEHNR and CDR2 is FQNEAQ (reference sequence). This CDR3 comprises 15 residues. The V gene lost 5 bases and the J gene lost 6 bases, with 19 bases spanning the gap. CDR3 loop: CASSEPGSYSHGYTF. As DNA, the CDR3 is TGTGCCAGCAGCGAACCAGGGTCGTATTCCCATGGCTACACCTTC.

The chain carries TRBV10-3 and TRBJ2-1, with TRBD2 as a possible D gene (6 bases). This CDR3 has 15 residues. Trimming cost V 3 bases and J 6 bases, with 15 bases left between them. Germline V gives CDR1 ENHRY, CDR2 SYGVKD. CDR3 region: CAISDWDWKANEQFF. Written as DNA, the CDR3 is TGTGCCATCAGTGATTGGGACTGGAAAGCCAATGAGCAGTTCTTC.

The chain recombines TRBV12-2 with TRBJ2-2; the table's D gene call, TRBD2, was not cross checked with the DNA. TRBV12-2 is a recognized pseudogene. This CDR3 is built from 16 residues. The CDR3 sequence: CASRPTSNGNTGELFF. In nucleotides, the CDR3 is TGTGCAAGTCGCCCGACTAGCAACGGGAACACCGGGGAGCTGTTTTTT.

The chain is built from TRBV10-2 and TRBJ2-5; 8 bases are shared with TRBD2. CDR3 length equals 15 residues. Germline loops: CDR1 WSHSY, CDR2 SAAADI. After removal of 4 bases from V and 5 bases from J, the junction contained 9 bases not matched to a gene. Here the CDR3 DNA reads TGCGCCAGCAGTGGTAGCGGGGCCGCCGGGGAGACCCAGTACTTC. Translation: CASSGSGAAGETQYF.

The V gene is TRBV6-5, the J gene TRBJ2-1, with TRBD1 identical over 7 bases. J gave up 5 bases and V 1 base, and 2 bases lay outside the gene matches. The CDR3 covers 14 residues. The germline V gene has CDR1 MNHEY and CDR2 SVGAGI. The DNA for the CDR3 is TGTGCCAGCAGTTACTGGGACAGCGACAATGAGCAGTTCTTC. Protein: CASSYWDSDNEQFF.

This sequence joins TRBV10-2 and TRBJ1-2; D is unresolved. CDR1 WSHSY and CDR2 SAAADI come from the germline V gene. With 4 bases removed from V and 3 bases from J, the gap between germline ends came to 6 bases. The CDR3 totals 12 residues. The CDR3 nucleotides read TGCGCCAGCAGTGCGGGAGACTATGGCTACACCTTC. Protein: CASSAGDYGYTF.

The chain is built from TRBV30 and TRBJ1-2, with 8 bases aligning to TRBD1. Unmatched junction bases numbered 13, after V lost 0 bases and J lost 13 bases. This CDR3 has 14 amino acids. Germline-derived CDR1 and CDR2 are GTSNPN and SVGIG (reference sequence). The CDR3 region has the DNA TGTGCCTGGAGTGTACGACCAGGGGGCCACGACCTCACCTTC. Residues: CAWSVRPGGHDLTF. The full variable domain, rest sourced from reference TRBV30 and TRBJ1-2, is SQTIHQWPATLVQPVGSPLSLECTVEGTSNPNLYWYRQAAGRGLQLLFYSVGIGQISSEVPQNLSASRPQDRQFILSSKKLLLSDSGFYLCAWSVRPGGHDLTFGSGTRLTVV.

V and J are TRBV7-9 and TRBJ2-1; a possible D gene is TRBD2 (7 bases). CDR1 is SEHNR and CDR2 is FQNEAQ in the germline V gene (reference sequence). With 6 bases removed from V and 8 bases from J, the gap between germline ends came to 14 bases. This CDR3 spans 13 amino acids. This chain's CDR3 is CASSGTGRDEQFF. The CDR3 DNA reads as TGTGCCAGCAGTGGCACAGGGAGGGATGAGCAGTTCTTC.

CDR3 protein: CATSALLAGGAGELFF. For the CDR3, the DNA is TGTGCCACCAGTGCCTTACTAGCGGGGGGCGCCGGGGAGCTGTTTTTT. This chain joins TRBV24-1 and TRBJ2-2; TRBD2 aligns across 12 bases. V lost 5 bases and J lost 6; bases outside the gene matches: 6. Germline V gene data show CDR1 as KGHDR and CDR2 as SFDVKD. The CDR3 consists of 16 residues.

V is TRBV2 and J is TRBJ2-7, with 7 bases matching TRBD1. Germline V lookup: CDR1 SNHLY, CDR2 FYNNEI. This CDR3 spans 12 amino acids. V shed 4 bases and J 4 bases; nucleotides not matched to a gene: 1. The CDR3 DNA reads TGTGCCAGCAGTGTACAGGGGTACGAGCAGTACTTC. Protein product: CASSVQGYEQYF.

This chain links TRBV19 with TRBJ1-2; D remains unclear. Germline V gene lookup returns CDR1 LNHDA and CDR2 SQIVND (reference sequence). Trimming took off 0 bases at V and 4 bases at J, with 6 bases between the two ends. The CDR3 runs to 13 residues. DNA of the CDR3: TGTGCCAGTAGTATAGACCGGAGCTATGGCTACACCTTC. The encoded protein is CASSIDRSYGYTF.

The gene calls are TRBV24-1 and TRBJ1-2; D call uncertain. Trimming stripped 4 bases from V and 7 bases from J, with 15 bases between. Germline V gene lookup returns CDR1 KGHDR and CDR2 SFDVKD. CDR3 length: 14 residues. CDR3 region: CATSEGGGIGGYTF. CDR3 nucleotide sequence: TGTGCCACCAGTGAGGGAGGAGGAATCGGTGGCTACACCTTC.

The chain uses TRBV14 and TRBJ2-7, with 7 bases aligning to TRBD2. This CDR3 contains 16 residues. Germline loops: CDR1 SGHDN, CDR2 FVKESK. J lost 4 bases, V lost 4 bases, and 13 bases had no gene match. The CDR3 protein is CASSPRRGGKLYEQYF. The CDR3 DNA reads TGTGCCAGCAGCCCCCGCCGGGGAGGGAAGCTTTACGAGCAGTACTTC.

As concerns this clone: This sample includes further DNA sequences coding for the same CDR3. V is TRBV2 and J is TRBJ2-1; 9 nucleotides line up with TRBD2. The CDR3 length is 15 residues. The junction had 5 bases not matched to a gene; V was cut back by 5 bases and J by 3 bases. The V gene's germline CDR1 is SNHLY and CDR2 FYNNEI. The CDR3 sequence is CASSPSAGGYNEQFF. The CDR3 DNA follows: TGTGCCAGCAGTCCGTCAGCGGGGGGCTACAATGAGCAGTTCTTC.

This clone was seen a single time. The chain couples TRBV5-5 to TRBJ1-1; unclear D gene. V was cut by 0 bases and J by 0 bases, with 9 bases left in between. CDR1 and CDR2 (germline): SGHKS, YYEKEE (reference sequence). The CDR3 has 15 amino acids. The CDR3 sequence is CASSLAGELNTEAFF. CDR3 DNA sequence: TGTGCCAGCAGCTTGGCCGGGGAATTGAACACTGAAGCTTTCTTT.

The J gene is TRBJ1-5, the V gene TRBV4-1; D may be TRBD1 (6 bases). The CDR3 has 15 amino acids. Germline CDR1 MGHRA, CDR2 YSYEKL. Deletions cut 1 base from V and 2 bases from J, with 9 bases between. DNA for the CDR3: TGCGCCAGCAGCCAAGGCGAGGGGGGCAATCAGCCCCAGCATTTT. Translation: CASSQGEGGNQPQHF.

This clone was counted between two and nine times. The rearrangement joins TRBV5-4 to TRBJ2-1; weak D call: TRBD2 (5 bases). CDR1 and CDR2 (germline): SGHNT, YYREEE (reference sequence). Deletions cut 0 bases from V and 6 bases from J, with 13 bases between. The length of the CDR3 is 15 residues. The DNA of the CDR3 is TGTGCCAGCAGCTTGGATTTGGTACTAGGCAATGAGCAGTTCTTC. It codes for CASSLDLVLGNEQFF.

This sequence joins TRBV27 and TRBJ2-1, with a tentative D call TRBD1 (5 bases). This CDR3 is 14 amino acids long. The V end lost 6 bases, the J end lost 0 bases, and 9 bases lay between the germline ends. Germline CDR1 MNHEY, CDR2 SMNVEV (reference sequence). In DNA, the CDR3 is TGTGCCAGCAGGAGACAGTTCTCCTACAATGAGCAGTTCTTC. The encoded protein is CASRRQFSYNEQFF.

The chain combines TRBV2 with TRBJ2-7, with TRBD1 matching over 7 bases. Trimming at V came to 7 bases and at J to 3 bases, leaving 3 bases not matched to a gene. CDR3 length: 12 amino acids. Per the germline V gene, CDR1 is SNHLY and CDR2 is FYNNEI. Here the CDR3 DNA reads TGTGCCAGCAAGGGGGCCGGCTACGAGCAGTACTTC. Its translation is CASKGAGYEQYF.

CDR3 in amino acids: CASSSAGEAYEQYF. In nucleotides, the CDR3 is TGCGCCAGCAGCTCGGCAGGGGAAGCCTACGAGCAGTACTTC. The chain employs TRBV5-1 and TRBJ2-7; maybe TRBD1 (6 bases). The CDR3 length is 14 residues. CDR1 is SGHRS, CDR2 YFSETQ, per germline. V lost 3 bases, J lost 2 bases, and 12 bases lay in between.

This clone was counted a few times. CDR3 amino acids: CAWSFQLGSSGNTIYF. CDR3 bases: TGTGCCTGGAGTTTCCAACTGGGGAGCTCTGGAAACACCATATATTTT. This chain joins TRBV30 and TRBJ1-3; no definite D call. Trimming took 2 bases from V and 0 from J, leaving 14 bases between them. This CDR3 region has 16 residues. CDR1 GTSNPN and CDR2 SVGIG come from the germline V gene (reference sequence).

This clone appeared once. This chain uses TRBV6-5 with TRBJ1-2; 11 nucleotides align to TRBD1. V trimming: 2 bases; J trimming: 5 bases; junction bases outside the gene matches: 7. Germline CDR1 and CDR2: MNHEY and SVGAGI. The CDR3 is 16 residues long. The CDR3 region is CASSYGSDRGPYGYTF. Written as DNA, the CDR3 is TGTGCCAGCAGTTACGGTTCGGACAGGGGGCCGTATGGCTACACCTTC.

This chain joins TRBV29-1 and TRBJ1-2; possible D gene TRBD1, 5 bases. The CDR3 length is 15 residues. The ends were cut back, 4 bases at V and 2 bases at J, with 17 bases in the middle. The germline gives CDR1 SQVTM, CDR2 ANQGSEA. The CDR3 protein is CSVVQGGGQNYGYTF. The CDR3 DNA reads TGCAGCGTTGTTCAGGGCGGCGGCCAAAACTATGGCTACACCTTC. Complete variable domain (other parts from reference TRBV29-1 and TRBJ1-2): SAVISQKPSRDICQRGTSLTIQCQVDSQVTMMFWYRQQPGQSLTLIATANQGSEATYESGFVIDKFPISRPNLTFSTLTVSNMSPEDSSIYLCSVVQGGGQNYGYTFGSGTRLTVV.

This clone was detected only a few times. The chain employs TRBV6-5 and TRBJ1-4, with D possibly matching TRBD1 (6 bases). V lost 5 bases and J lost 8, with 18 bases in between. CDR1 MNHEY and CDR2 SVGAGI come from the germline V gene. This CDR3 region has 15 residues. The CDR3 DNA sequence: TGTGCCAGCAGTCCTCGAGGGGGTAGGGTGGAAAAACTGTTTTTT. Amino acid sequence: CASSPRGGRVEKLFF.

The chain couples TRBV5-1 to TRBJ1-1; TRBD1 matches at 11 bases. This CDR3 contains 16 residues. The junction had 6 bases not matched to a gene; V was cut back by 4 bases and J by 1 base. Looked up from germline, CDR1 is SGHRS and CDR2 is YFSETQ. CDR3: CASSPTGTGGNTEAFF. CDR3 nucleotide sequence: TGCGCCAGCAGCCCCACCGGGACAGGGGGGAACACTGAAGCTTTCTTT.

The CDR3 loop reads CASSLPQRRDTDHANTGELFF. The CDR3 DNA is TGTGCCAGCAGTTTACCCCAAAGAAGGGACACAGACCATGCGAACACCGGGGAGCTGTTTTTT. This chain links TRBV27 with TRBJ2-2; tentative D call: TRBD1 (6 bases). The V end lost 2 bases, the J end lost 0 bases, and 25 bases lay between the germline ends. This CDR3 is 21 amino acids long. Germline loops: CDR1 MNHEY, CDR2 SMNVEV (reference sequence).

The rearrangement joins TRBV18 to TRBJ2-1, with D possibly being TRBD2 (5 bases). Trimming pared 3 bases from V and 10 bases from J, leaving 7 bases between. CDR3 size: 11 residues. Germline CDR1 reads KGHSH; CDR2 reads LQKENI. The CDR3 nucleotides read TGTGCCAGCTCACCTGGCGGGGAGCAGTTCTTC. Translation gives CASSPGGEQFF.